The clone carrying this T cell receptor (beta chain) was detected many times. Its matching antigen is unknown. The source material, RNA transcripts, was used to amplify TCR beta CDR3 regions. The study used the HTBI primer set for a first-round RT-PCR of the TCR CDR3. TCRdb ran MiXCR on the multiplex PCR reads and lists one entry per CDR3 protein. The table shows under 450,000 distinct CDR3 sequences, with approximately 15% occurring only once. The sample comes from a study of T cells in Graves' hyperthyroidism and ophthalmopathy. Study as a whole: At the time of initial diagnosis and before any treatment, peripheral blood was collected.

Graves' hyperthyroidism was deemed stable absent ophthalmopathy progression within 18 months. Isolation of PBMCs was performed on 8.5 to 10 ml fresh peripheral blood. Per the germline V gene, CDR1 is DFQATT and CDR2 is SNEGSKA (reference sequence). CDR3 length equals 15 residues. Trimming removed 0 bases from V and 2 bases from J, with 13 bases in between. Overall study results and limits: Most thyroid clonotypes expanded above 0.001 were also detected in blood.

The sequence came from a woman between 18 and 29 years old with Graves' hyperthyroidism. The chain links TRBV20-1 to TRBJ2-5; D uncertain. The sequenced material came from blood. The CDR3 DNA reads TGCAGTGCTAGAGACCCTCCGTCGGTTCAAGAGACCCAGTACTTC. It translates to CSARDPPSVQETQYF.